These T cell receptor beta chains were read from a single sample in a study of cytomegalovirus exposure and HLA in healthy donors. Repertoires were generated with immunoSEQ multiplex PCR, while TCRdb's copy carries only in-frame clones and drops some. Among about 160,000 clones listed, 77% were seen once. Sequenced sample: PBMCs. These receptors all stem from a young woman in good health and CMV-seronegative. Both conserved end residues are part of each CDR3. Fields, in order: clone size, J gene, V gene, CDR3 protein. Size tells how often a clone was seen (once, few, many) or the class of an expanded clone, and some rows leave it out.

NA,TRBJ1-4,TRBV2,CASRAGTGSGKLFF
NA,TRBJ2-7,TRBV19,CASSTGGTGGGYEQYF
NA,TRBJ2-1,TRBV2,CASSPLTGDEQFF
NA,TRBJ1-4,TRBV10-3,CAISAATNEKLFF
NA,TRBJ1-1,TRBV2,CASRAQGNTEAFF
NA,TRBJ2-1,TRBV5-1,CASSYSSVEQFF
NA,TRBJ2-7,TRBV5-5,CASSLDPLPGTRDEQYF
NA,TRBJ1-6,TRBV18,CASSPGDKSSPLHF
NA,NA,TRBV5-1,CASRAPGASYEQYF
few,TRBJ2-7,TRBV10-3,CASSYRDPYEQYF
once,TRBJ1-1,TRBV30,CAWSANRGLGNTEAFF
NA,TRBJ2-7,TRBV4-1,CASSGGQGSYEQYF
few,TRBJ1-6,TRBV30,CAWSGADNSPLHF
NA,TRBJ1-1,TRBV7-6,CASKSWGPSNTEAFF
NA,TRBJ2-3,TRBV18,CASSPGTGVDTQYF
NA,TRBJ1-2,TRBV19,CASTLGGSGYTF
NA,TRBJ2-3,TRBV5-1,CASSLGGVPDTQYF
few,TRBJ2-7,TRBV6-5,CASSYGGVGYEQYF
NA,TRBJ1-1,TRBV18,CASSPGTGVTEAFF
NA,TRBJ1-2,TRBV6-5,CASSYQTLGGSGYTF
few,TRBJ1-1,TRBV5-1,CASSLGADTEAFF
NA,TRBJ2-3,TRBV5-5,CASSLGPRAGTDTQYF
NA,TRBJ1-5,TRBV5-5,CASSLSGDNQPQHF
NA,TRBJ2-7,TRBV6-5,CASSYSGTPGGFGQYF
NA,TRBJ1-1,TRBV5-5,CASSLQGRRMNTEAFF
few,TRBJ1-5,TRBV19,CASSRTELQRQPQHF
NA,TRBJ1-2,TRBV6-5,CASAGGGYGYTF
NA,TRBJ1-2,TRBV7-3,CASSLDREQGYTF
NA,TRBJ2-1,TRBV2,CASSDYSNEQFF
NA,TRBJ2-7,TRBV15,CATSRDAARGNEQYF
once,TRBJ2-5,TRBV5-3,CARSLDGLKGQGKETQYF
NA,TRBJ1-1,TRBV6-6,CASSPKGGNTEAFF
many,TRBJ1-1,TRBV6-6,CASSSPDRNTEAFF
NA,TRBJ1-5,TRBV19,CASSREASNQPQHF
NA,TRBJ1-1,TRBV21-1,CASSRKGAPSTEAFF
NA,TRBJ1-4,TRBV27,CASGKTGGLELFF
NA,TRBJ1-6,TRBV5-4,CASSLNLGQGVSPLHF
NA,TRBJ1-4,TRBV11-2,CASSPSRVTNEKLFF
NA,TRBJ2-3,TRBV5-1,CASSLGGKSTDTQYF
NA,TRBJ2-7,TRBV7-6,CASSRDRGFYEQYF
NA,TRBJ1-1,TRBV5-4,CASSLVRGVNTEAFF
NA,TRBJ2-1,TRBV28,CASSLPGTGGNEQFF
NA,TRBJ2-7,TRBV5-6,CASSTGPSYEQYF
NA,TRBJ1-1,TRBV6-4,CASSEGRTGSMNTEAFF
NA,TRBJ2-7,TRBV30,CAWSEVTGGRQYF
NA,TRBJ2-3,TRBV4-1,CASSQDWGGTDTQYF
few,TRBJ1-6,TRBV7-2,CASSLKGQTASPLHF
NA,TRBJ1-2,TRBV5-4,CASSLEGWNYGYTF
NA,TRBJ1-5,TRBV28,CASRGQGIGNQPQHF
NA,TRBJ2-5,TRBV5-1,CASSYSYQETQYF